This T cell receptor (beta chain) is drawn from a study of CD8 T cells in ankylosing spondylitis. The authors made TCR beta libraries by quantitative 5'-RACE with molecular barcodes. TCRdb reprocessed the 5' RACE reads with MiXCR, giving one entry per CDR3 protein. The sample lists about 540,000 distinct CDR3 sequences, roughly 13% occurring once. This clonotype turned up a few times. Its specificity is unknown. Study-level points and caveats: Significantly higher representation of disease-linked clones was reported for matched ankylosing spondylitis synovial fluid. A TCR beta motif made of roughly eight highly homologous variants seemed typical of ankylosing spondylitis blood. Disease-linked clones were found to be CD8+ and relatively rare in peripheral blood. Certain motif variants had earlier appeared in reactive arthritis synovial fluid and blood.

V dropped 2 bases and J dropped 4; count of bases not matched to a gene: 8. This CDR3 is built from 16 residues. Germline V gene data show CDR1 as DFQATT and CDR2 as SNEGSKA (reference sequence). The sequence came from a male donor with ankylosing spondylitis. This sequence joins TRBV20-1 and TRBJ1-4; the match to TRBD1 covers 9 bases. The source material was blood, either unsorted or a sorted T cell fraction (not recorded which). CDR3 sequence reads: CSARNEQGARNEKLFF. The CDR3 DNA is TGCAGTGCTAGAAACGAACAGGGGGCGCGTAATGAAAAACTGTTTTTT.